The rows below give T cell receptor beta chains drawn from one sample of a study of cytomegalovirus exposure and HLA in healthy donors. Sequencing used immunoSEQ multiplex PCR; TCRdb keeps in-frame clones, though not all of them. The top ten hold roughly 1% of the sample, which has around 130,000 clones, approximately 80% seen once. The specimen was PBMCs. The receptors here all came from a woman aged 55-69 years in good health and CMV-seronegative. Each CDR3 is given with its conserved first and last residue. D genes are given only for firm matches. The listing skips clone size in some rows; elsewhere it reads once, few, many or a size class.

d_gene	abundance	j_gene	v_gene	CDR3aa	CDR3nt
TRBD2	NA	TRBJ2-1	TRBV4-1	CASSQVLAGRNEQFF	TGCGCCAGCAGCCAAGTTCTAGCGGGGCGCAATGAGCAGTTCTTC
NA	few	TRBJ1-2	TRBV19	CASSIVQRTIYGYTF	TGTGCCAGTAGTATAGTTCAGCGGACCATCTATGGCTACACCTTC
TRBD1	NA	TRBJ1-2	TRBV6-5	CASSGDREGLYGYTF	TGTGCCAGCAGTGGGGACAGGGAGGGATTGTATGGCTACACCTTC
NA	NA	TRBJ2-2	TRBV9	CASSPQVGRTVGELFF	TGTGCCAGCAGCCCTCAGGTCGGGAGAACTGTCGGGGAGCTGTTTTTT
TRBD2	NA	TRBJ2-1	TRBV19	CASSIVIVAGGPSYNEQFF	TGTGCCAGTAGTATAGTTATTGTAGCGGGGGGGCCCTCCTACAATGAGCAGTTCTTC
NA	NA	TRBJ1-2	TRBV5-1	CASTTNRDYGYTF	TGCGCCAGCACCACCAACAGGGATTATGGCTACACCTTC
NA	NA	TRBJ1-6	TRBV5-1	CASSLARVMGSPLHF	TGCGCCAGCAGCTTGGCGCGGGTCATGGGCTCACCCCTCCACTTT
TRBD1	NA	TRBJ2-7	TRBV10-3	CATSTGQGTYEQYF	TGTGCCACCTCTACGGGACAGGGAACGTACGAGCAGTACTTC
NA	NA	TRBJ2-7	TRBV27	CASSLSGAPGGGGEQYF	TGTGCCAGCAGTTTATCCGGGGCCCCCGGGGGCGGGGGCGAGCAGTACTTC
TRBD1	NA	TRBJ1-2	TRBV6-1	CASRTGASGYTF	TGTGCCAGCAGGACAGGGGCTAGTGGCTACACCTTC
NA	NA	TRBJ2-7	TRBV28	CASSLWLDGSYEQYF	TGTGCCAGCAGTTTATGGCTAGACGGCTCCTACGAGCAGTACTTC
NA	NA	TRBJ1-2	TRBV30	CAWSFARDYGYTF	TGTGCCTGGTCGTTTGCCAGGGACTATGGCTACACCTTC
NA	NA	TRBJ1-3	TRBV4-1	CASSQDSVDTVYF	TGCGCCAGCAGCCAAGATTCGGTGGACACCGTATATTTT
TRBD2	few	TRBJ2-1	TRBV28	CASSRGTSGSYSNEQFF	TGTGCCAGCAGTCGCGGGACTAGCGGGAGTTATAGCAATGAGCAGTTCTTC
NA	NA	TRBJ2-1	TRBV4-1	CASTRVGSYNEQFF	TGCGCCAGCACTCGGGTAGGCTCCTACAATGAGCAGTTCTTC
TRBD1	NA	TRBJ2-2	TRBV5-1	CASSLEGAGLFF	TGCGCCAGCAGCTTGGAGGGGGCAGGGCTGTTTTTT
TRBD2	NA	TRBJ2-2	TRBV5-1	CASSLSAGDAGELFF	TGCGCCAGCAGCTTGTCGGCGGGAGACGCCGGGGAGCTGTTTTTT
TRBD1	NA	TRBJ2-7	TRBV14	CASSQGDRESHEQYF	TGTGCCAGCAGCCAGGGGGACAGGGAGTCCCACGAGCAGTACTTC
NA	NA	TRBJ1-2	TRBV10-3	CAISERGTRYTF	TGTGCCATCAGTGAAAGGGGTACCCGCTACACCTTC
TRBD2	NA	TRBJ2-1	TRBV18	CASSLGGGEQFF	TGTGCCAGCTCATTAGGCGGGGGGGAGCAGTTCTTC
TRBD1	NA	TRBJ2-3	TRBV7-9	CASSSLGQILSPDTQYF	TGTGCCAGCAGCTCGCTGGGACAGATCCTTTCCCCCGATACGCAGTATTTT
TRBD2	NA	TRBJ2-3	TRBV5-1	CASSGGRTPDTQYF	TGCGCCAGCAGCGGCGGGAGGACGCCAGATACGCAGTATTTT
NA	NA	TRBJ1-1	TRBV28	CASSFGGRPAFF	TGTGCCAGCAGTTTTGGAGGCAGACCAGCTTTCTTT
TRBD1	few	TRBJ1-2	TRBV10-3	CAISVTGGVWDGYTF	TGTGCCATCAGTGTGACAGGGGGAGTTTGGGATGGCTACACCTTC
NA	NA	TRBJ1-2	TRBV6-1	CASSATFLGAYGYTF	TGTGCCAGCAGTGCAACTTTTTTGGGGGCCTATGGCTATACCTTC
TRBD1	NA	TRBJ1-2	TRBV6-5	CASSQPGQGAYGYTF	TGTGCCAGCAGTCAACCGGGACAGGGGGCGTACGGCTACACCTTC
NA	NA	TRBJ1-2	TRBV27	CASRAGHHGYTF	TGTGCCAGCAGGGCAGGGCATCATGGCTACACCTTC
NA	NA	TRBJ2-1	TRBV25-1	CASSEYKSSGEQFF	TGTGCCAGCAGTGAATATAAGTCTTCGGGTGAGCAGTTCTTC
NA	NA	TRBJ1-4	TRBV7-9	CASSPRTATNEKLFF	TGTGCCAGCAGCCCCCGGACTGCAACTAATGAAAAACTGTTTTTT
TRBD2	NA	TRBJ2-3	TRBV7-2	CASSPVGGRAPDTQYF	TGTGCCAGCAGCCCCGTGGGCGGGAGGGCCCCAGATACGCAGTATTTT
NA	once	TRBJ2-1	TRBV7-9	CATILQTSQDEQFF	TGTGCCACAATACTACAAACTAGTCAGGATGAGCAGTTCTTC
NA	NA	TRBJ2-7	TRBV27	CASSRNSLSYEQYF	TGTGCCAGCAGTAGAAATAGCCTCTCCTACGAGCAGTACTTC
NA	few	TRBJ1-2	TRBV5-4	CASSLAGTNYGYTF	TGTGCCAGCAGCTTGGCAGGTACTAACTATGGCTACACCTTC
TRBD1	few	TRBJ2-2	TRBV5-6	CASSPGQYTGELFF	TGTGCCAGCAGCCCGGGACAGTACACCGGGGAGCTGTTTTTT
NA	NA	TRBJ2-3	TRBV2	CASSVPSNPTSLDTQYF	TGTGCCAGCAGCGTACCCTCAAACCCGACTAGTCTAGATACGCAGTATTTT
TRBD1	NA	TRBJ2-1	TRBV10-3	CAISETGDSYNEQFF	TGTGCCATCAGTGAAACAGGGGACTCCTACAATGAGCAGTTCTTC
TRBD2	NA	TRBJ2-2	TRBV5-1	CASSLAIAGGLNTGELFF	TGCGCCAGCAGCTTGGCGATAGCGGGAGGGCTGAACACCGGGGAGCTGTTTTTT
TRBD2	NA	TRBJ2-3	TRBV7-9	CASSVIAGGITDTQYF	TGTGCCAGCAGCGTGATAGCGGGAGGGATCACAGATACGCAGTATTTT
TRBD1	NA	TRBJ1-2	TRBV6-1	CASSAHDRGEVYNYGYTF	TGTGCCAGCAGTGCCCATGACAGGGGTGAAGTCTATAACTATGGCTACACCTTC
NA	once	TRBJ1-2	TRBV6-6	CASSIRPLYGYTF	TGTGCCAGCAGTATCAGGCCCCTCTATGGCTACACCTTC
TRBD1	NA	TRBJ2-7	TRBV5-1	CASSLENRGSYEQYF	TGCGCCAGCAGCTTGGAAAACAGGGGCTCCTACGAGCAGTACTTC
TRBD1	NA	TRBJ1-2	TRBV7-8	CASSLNTGGFEGYTF	TGTGCCAGCAGCCTGAATACAGGGGGCTTTGAGGGCTACACCTTC
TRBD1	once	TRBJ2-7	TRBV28	CASSGLDRASYEQYF	TGTGCCAGCAGTGGATTGGACAGGGCCTCCTACGAGCAGTACTTC
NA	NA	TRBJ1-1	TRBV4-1	CASSQGPSTGYTEAFF	TGCGCCAGCAGCCAAGGTCCGTCAACAGGGTACACTGAAGCTTTCTTT
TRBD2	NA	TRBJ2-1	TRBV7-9	CASEPGLAANEQFF	TGTGCCAGCGAACCGGGACTAGCGGCCAATGAGCAGTTCTTC
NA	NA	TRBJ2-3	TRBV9	CASSVKGGGSDTQYF	TGTGCCAGCAGCGTAAAGGGGGGGGGCTCAGATACGCAGTATTTT
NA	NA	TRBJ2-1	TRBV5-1	CASSPDGGRNEQFF	TGCGCCAGCAGCCCGGATGGGGGGAGGAATGAGCAGTTCTTC
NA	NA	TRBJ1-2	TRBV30	CAWSVLWSPSNYGYTF	TGTGCCTGGAGTGTACTTTGGTCACCTTCTAACTATGGCTACACCTTC
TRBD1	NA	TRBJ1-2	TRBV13	CASSFNRGYGYTF	TGTGCCAGCAGCTTCAACAGGGGCTATGGCTACACCTTC